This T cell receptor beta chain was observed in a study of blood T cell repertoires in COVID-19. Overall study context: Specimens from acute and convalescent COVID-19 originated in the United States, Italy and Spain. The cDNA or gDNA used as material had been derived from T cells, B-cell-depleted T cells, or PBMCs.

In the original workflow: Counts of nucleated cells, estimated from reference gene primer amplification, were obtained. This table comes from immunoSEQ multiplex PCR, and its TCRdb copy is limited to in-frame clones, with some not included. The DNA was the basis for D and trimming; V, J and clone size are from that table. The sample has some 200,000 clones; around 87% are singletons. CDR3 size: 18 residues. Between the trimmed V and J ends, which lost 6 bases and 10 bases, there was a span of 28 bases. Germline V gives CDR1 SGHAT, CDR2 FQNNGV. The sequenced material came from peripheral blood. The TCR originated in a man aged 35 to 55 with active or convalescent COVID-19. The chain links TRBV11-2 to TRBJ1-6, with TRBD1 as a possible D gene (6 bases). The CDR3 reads CASSASRPGVNVKSPLHF. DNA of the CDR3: TGTGCCAGCAGTGCTTCTCGTCCAGGGGTGAATGTAAAATCACCCCTCCACTTT. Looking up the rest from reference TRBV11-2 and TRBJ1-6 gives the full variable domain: EAGVAQSPRYKIIEKRQSVAFWCNPISGHATLYWYQQILGQGPKLLIQFQNNGVVDDSQLPKDRFSAERLKGVDSTLKIQPAKLEDSAVYLCASSASRPGVNVKSPLHFGNGTRLTVT.